The present TCR beta chain was sequenced within a study of cytomegalovirus exposure and HLA in healthy donors. Study observations and caveats: For TCR beta chains, V- and J-gene trimming was later linked to a missense DCLRE1C variant.

V shed 5 bases and J 4 bases; nucleotides not matched to a gene: 7. The length of the CDR3 is 13 residues. Germline V gene lookup returns CDR1 SQVTM and CDR2 ANQGSEA. The PCR used 60 Vbeta and 13 Jbeta primers. The method was immunoSEQ multiplex PCR; TCRdb's version includes in-frame clones alone and lacks a portion of them. The sample consists of some 200,000 clones, around 80% of them appearing once. To note about this clone: Antigen unknown.

This receptor was identified in a middle-aged man in good health and CMV-seropositive. The V gene is TRBV29-1, the J gene TRBJ1-2, with 7 bases aligning to TRBD1. Source material: PBMCs. Here the CDR3 reads CSVSTGTAYGYTF. In DNA form, the CDR3 reads TGCAGCGTTTCCACCGGGACAGCCTATGGCTACACCTTC.